This is a list of T cell receptor beta chains from one sample in a study of T-cell reconstitution after alpha-beta-depleted transplantation in children. TCRdb fed the PCR reads into MiXCR, producing one record per CDR3 protein. The table lists a few hundred thousand distinct CDR3 sequences, 10% to 15% of them singletons. The specimen was PBMCs, mostly from graft donor cells, collected 360 days after TCRalphabeta/CD19-depleted stem cell transplant. The source is a male patient younger than 18 who had a stem cell transplant for acute myeloid leukemia, so the T cells may come from the graft donor. CDR3s include the opening cysteine and the closing phenylalanine or tryptophan. A D gene is named only where the DNA matches it firmly. For some rows the clone size is stated as once, few or many, or as a class when expanded; others skip it.

d_call j_call clone_size v_call cdr3_nt cdr3_aa
TRBD2 TRBJ2-1 NA TRBV28 TGTGCCAGCAGTTCGCCGGGACTAGCGCGTATTAGCTCCTACAATGAGCAGTTCTTC CASSSPGLARISSYNEQFF
NA TRBJ2-7 few TRBV12-3/TRBV12-4 TGTGCCAGCAGTTTAGTTATCAAGAGCGAGCAGTACTTC CASSLVIKSEQYF
TRBD1 TRBJ1-5 NA TRBV5-1 TGCGCCAGCAGCTCCGGGACAGGCGATAATCAGCCCCAGCATTTT CASSSGTGDNQPQHF
TRBD2 TRBJ2-1 few TRBV27 TGTGCCAGCAGCCAAGGACTAGTTCGCGACCATGAGCAGTTCTTC CASSQGLVRDHEQFF
NA TRBJ2-3 few TRBV4-2 TGTGCCAGCAGCCAAGGGCTGGAGCGGAAGGCAGATACGCAGTATTTT CASSQGLERKADTQYF
NA TRBJ2-7 few TRBV7-9 TGTGCCAGCAGCTTCCCTCCTCCCTACGAGCAGTACTTC CASSFPPPYEQYF
TRBD2 TRBJ2-3 NA TRBV12-3/TRBV12-4 TGTGCCAGCAGTTCCGGGACTATGATCCAAGCTAGCACAGATACGCAGTATTTT CASSSGTMIQASTDTQYF
NA TRBJ2-1 few TRBV15 TGTGCCACCAGCAGAGATCGGTCGGGCAGCTCCTACAATGAGCAGTTCTTC CATSRDRSGSSYNEQFF
NA TRBJ2-3 NA TRBV7-3 TGTGCCAGCAGCCTAAGGGCCCTAGCGGATACGCAGTATTTT CASSLRALADTQYF
TRBD1 TRBJ1-2 many TRBV20-1 TGCAGTGCTAGAGATCTGACAGGGGCTTGGTATGGCTACACCTTC CSARDLTGAWYGYTF
TRBD2 TRBJ2-1 few TRBV6-5 TGTGCCAGCAGTTACTCGTCCTTGCTAGCGGGAACGGGGCAGTTCTTC CASSYSSLLAGTGQFF
TRBD1 TRBJ1-2 few TRBV28 TGTGCCACTCACATCCAGGGGGATAGGAACGGCTACACCTTC CATHIQGDRNGYTF
NA TRBJ2-2 NA TRBV18 TGTGCCAGCTCACCATTGACCACGACGGGAGACACCGGGGAGCTGTTTTTT CASSPLTTTGDTGELFF
TRBD2 TRBJ2-1 few TRBV20-1 TGCAGTGCTAGACTAGCGGGAGGGCCGAATGAGCAGTTCTTC CSARLAGGPNEQFF
TRBD1 TRBJ2-6 few TRBV6-2/TRBV6-3 TGTGCCAGCAGTTACTCGTCCTGGACAGGGGCTTCGTACGGGGCCAACGTCCTGACTTTC CASSYSSWTGASYGANVLTF
TRBD1 TRBJ2-5 NA TRBV4-2 TGTGCCAGCAGCCCTTACCAGGGGGCGAATAACAATGGAGAGACCCAGTACTTC CASSPYQGANNNGETQYF
NA TRBJ1-2 NA TRBV5-6 TGTGCCAGCAGCTTGGGCAGGGACTATGGCTACACCTTC CASSLGRDYGYTF
NA TRBJ1-2 NA TRBV5-1 TGCGCCAGCAGCTTGGACCAGGTTGATGGCTACACCTTC CASSLDQVDGYTF
TRBD2 TRBJ2-2 NA TRBV6-2/TRBV6-3 TGTGCCAGCAGTTACTCGCGACTAGCGGGGTCCGGGGAGCTGTTTTTT CASSYSRLAGSGELFF
TRBD1 TRBJ1-2 few TRBV20-1 TGCAGTGCTAGACCCACCGGACAGGGCATTTATGGCTACACCTTC CSARPTGQGIYGYTF
NA TRBJ2-7 NA TRBV4-3 TGCGCCAGCAGCCAGCGCCTTCCCCCCTACGAGCAGTACTTC CASSQRLPPYEQYF
TRBD1 TRBJ2-1 few TRBV5-1 TGCGCCAGCAGCACCTCCGGGACAGGAACTGCCCAAGCCTACAATGAGCAGTTCTTC CASSTSGTGTAQAYNEQFF
NA TRBJ2-7 many TRBV20-1 TGCAGTATAAAGAGTCCCCATGTCTCTGTGCAGTACTTC CSIKSPHVSVQYF
NA TRBJ2-7 few TRBV27 TGTGCCAGCAAGCTCTGGGGCAGCCCCTACGAGCAGTACTTC CASKLWGSPYEQYF
NA TRBJ2-5 many TRBV27 TGTGCCAGCAGTCTTCGAGGAGTCTCGGAGACCCAGTACTTC CASSLRGVSETQYF
TRBD2 TRBJ2-4 many TRBV28 TGTGCCAGCAGTTTATTCCGACTAGCGGGATCCAAAAACATTCAGTACTTC CASSLFRLAGSKNIQYF
TRBD2 TRBJ2-5 NA TRBV4-3 TGCGCCAGCAGCCAAAATGGACTAGCGGGAGTCGCGGAGACCCAGTACTTC CASSQNGLAGVAETQYF
NA TRBJ2-1 NA TRBV9 TGTGCCAGCAGTGAACGGGAGACTGAGCAGTTCTTC CASSERETEQFF
NA TRBJ1-2 NA TRBV12-3/TRBV12-4 TGTGCCAGCAGCCAGTTCCCCAACTATGGCTACACCTTC CASSQFPNYGYTF
TRBD1 TRBJ2-7 NA TRBV5-1 TGCGCCAGCAGCTCCGGGACAGCCTCCTCCTACGAGCAGTACTTC CASSSGTASSYEQYF
NA TRBJ2-7 NA TRBV28 TGTGCCAGCAGCCCTCGGATTAGCTACTCCTACGAGCAGTACTTC CASSPRISYSYEQYF
NA TRBJ2-1 many TRBV28 TGTGCCAGCAGCCTACAGGGTGGGAGCAATGAGCAGTTCTTC CASSLQGGSNEQFF
NA TRBJ2-7 NA TRBV29-1 TGCAGCTTCGCGAGGGGGGAACAAGGGGGTCGGGACGAGCAGTACTTC CSFARGEQGGRDEQYF
NA TRBJ2-1 few TRBV5-1 TGCGCCAGCATACCGGGCCCCGCTACGACCAATGAGCAGTTCTTC CASIPGPATTNEQFF
TRBD2 TRBJ2-1 many TRBV7-2 TGTGCCAGCAGCCATAGCGGGAACACCTACAATGAGCAGTTCTTC CASSHSGNTYNEQFF
NA TRBJ1-1 NA TRBV28 TGTGCCAGCAGTCCACCATTATTGGGGACTGAAGCTTTCTTT CASSPPLLGTEAFF
TRBD2 TRBJ2-1 NA TRBV6-5 TGTGCCAGCAGTTACCGGGTCGGGGGGAGCTCCTACAATGAGCAGTTCTTC CASSYRVGGSSYNEQFF
NA TRBJ2-7 many TRBV27 TGTGCCAGCAGTTTACATACTGGCTCCTACGAGCAGTACTTC CASSLHTGSYEQYF
NA TRBJ1-5 NA TRBV7-9 TGTGCCAGCAGCTTAGGCAGGGGTCATCAGCCCCAGCATTTT CASSLGRGHQPQHF
NA TRBJ2-7 few TRBV7-2 TGTGCCAGCAGTCCCAAGCTTCCCTACGAGCAGTACTTC CASSPKLPYEQYF
NA TRBJ2-7 many TRBV13 TGTGCCAGCAGCTTGGAGCCTTCCGAGCAGTACTTC CASSLEPSEQYF
NA TRBJ2-3 few TRBV11-3 TGTGCCAGCAGTTCGGGACTTCCTCTCCCCCCAGATACGCAGTATTTT CASSSGLPLPPDTQYF
TRBD2 TRBJ2-1 many TRBV29-1 TGCAGCGTTGAGCCCCTAGCGGGAGACTCCTACAATGAGCAGTTCTTC CSVEPLAGDSYNEQFF